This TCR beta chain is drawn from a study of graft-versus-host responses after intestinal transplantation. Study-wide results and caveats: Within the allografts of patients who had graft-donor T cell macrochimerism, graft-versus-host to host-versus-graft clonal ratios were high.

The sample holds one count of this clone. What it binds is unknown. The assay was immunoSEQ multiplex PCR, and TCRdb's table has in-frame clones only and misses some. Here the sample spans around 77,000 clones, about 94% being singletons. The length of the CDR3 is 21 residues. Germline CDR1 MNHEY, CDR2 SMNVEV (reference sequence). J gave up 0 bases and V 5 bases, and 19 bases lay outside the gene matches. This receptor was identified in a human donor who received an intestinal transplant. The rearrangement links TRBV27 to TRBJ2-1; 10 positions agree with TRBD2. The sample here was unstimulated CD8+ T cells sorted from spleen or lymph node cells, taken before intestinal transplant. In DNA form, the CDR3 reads TGTGCCAGCAGTAAAAGACAGGGGCCCCGGACTAGCGGTAGCTCCTACAATGAGCAGTTCTTC. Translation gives CASSKRQGPRTSGSSYNEQFF.